These 16 T cell receptor beta chains share one sample of origin, sequenced in a study of blood T cell repertoires in COVID-19. TCRdb's copy holds only in-frame clones and misses some; the assay was immunoSEQ multiplex PCR. The data show tens of thousands of clones, 80% to 95% seen once. The sequencing input was peripheral blood. Source of these receptors: a man aged 45 to 65 with active COVID-19.

The CDR3 sequence is CASSIADRGWYNEQFF. CDR3 nucleotides: TGTGCCAGTAGTATAGCCGACAGGGGGTGGTACAATGAGCAGTTCTTC. The chain employs TRBV19 and TRBJ2-1; 9 nucleotides match TRBD1. CDR1 is LNHDA, CDR2 SQIVND, per germline (reference sequence). The CDR3 is made up of 16 amino acids. V was pared by 1 base and J by 4 bases, with 5 bases of the junction left unmatched.

The chain uses TRBV30 and TRBJ1-1; D call uncertain. V lost 3 bases and J 3 bases, leaving 8 bases between the germline ends. Germline CDR1 reads GTSNPN; CDR2 reads SVGIG (reference sequence). The CDR3 is 12 amino acids. The CDR3 DNA reads TGTGCCTGGAGACGGGAGTACACTGAAGCTTTCTTT. It specifies CAWRREYTEAFF.

V usage is TRBV28 and J usage is TRBJ1-4; TRBD1 agrees at 7 bases. Germline V gene lookup returns CDR1 MDHEN and CDR2 SYDVKM. V shed 5 bases, J shed 8 bases, and the junction held 5 bases outside the gene matches. The CDR3 loop spans 13 amino acids. The DNA for the CDR3 is TGTGCCAGCAGTCTAGGGGGCGGGGAAAAACTGTTTTTT. It codes for CASSLGGGEKLFF. Full variable domain (outside the CDR3, taken from reference TRBV28 and TRBJ1-4): DVKVTQSSRYLVKRTGEKVFLECVQDMDHENMFWYRQDPGLGLRLIYFSYDVKMKEKGDIPEGYSVSREKKERFSLILESASTNQTSMYLCASSLGGGEKLFFGSGTQLSVL.

This clone came up once. The chain employs TRBV5-1 and TRBJ2-1; 11 positions match TRBD2. The V and J ends lost 0 bases and 6 bases, in that order; junction bases with no gene match: 2. The CDR3 spans 15 residues. Germline V gene sequence: CDR1 SGHRS, CDR2 YFSETQ. Here the CDR3 DNA reads TGCGCCAGCAGCTTGGCGCTAGCGGGAGGCAATGAGCAGTTCTTC. This encodes CASSLALAGGNEQFF.

This chain uses TRBV5-1 with TRBJ2-7, with D tentatively TRBD1 (5 bases). The length of the CDR3 is 12 residues. The V and J ends lost 4 bases and 5 bases respectively, with 10 bases between them. Germline CDR1 SGHRS, CDR2 YFSETQ. The CDR3 sequence: CASSLTVNEQYF. The CDR3 DNA reads as TGCGCCAGCAGCCTGACAGTAAACGAGCAGTACTTC.

The chain joins TRBV19 to TRBJ1-2; tentative D call: TRBD1 (6 bases). The CDR3 extends over 14 amino acids. Deletions cut 3 bases from V and 8 bases from J, with 16 bases between. Germline assignment: CDR1 LNHDA and CDR2 SQIVND (reference sequence). For the CDR3, the DNA is TGTGCCAGTAGTATCGGGGGGGGCTCGGGCGGCTACACCTTC. Protein product: CASSIGGGSGGYTF. The variable domain in full, with the rest retrieved from reference TRBV19 and TRBJ1-2, is DGGITQSPKYLFRKEGQNVTLSCEQNLNHDAMYWYRQDPGQGLRLIYYSQIVNDFQKGDIAEGYSVSREKKESFPLTVTSAQKNPTAFYLCASSIGGGSGGYTFGSGTRLTVV.

V and J are TRBV9 and TRBJ2-6; TRBD2 might be the D (6 bases). The V end was cut by 0 bases, the J end by 0 bases, with 16 bases between. CDR3 length equals 19 residues. Germline assignment: CDR1 SGDLS and CDR2 YYNGEE. CDR3 nucleotide sequence: TGTGCCAGCAGCGTAGAGGAGGGGAGTGTGGTCTCTGGGGCCAACGTCCTGACTTTC. Protein product: CASSVEEGSVVSGANVLTF. Using reference TRBV9 and TRBJ2-6 for the parts outside the CDR3, the full variable domain is DSGVTQTPKHLITATGQRVTLRCSPRSGDLSVYWYQQSLDQGLQFLIQYYNGEERAKGNILERFSAQQFPDLHSELNLSSLELGDSALYFCASSVEEGSVVSGANVLTFGAGSRLTVL.

This clone was seen a handful of times. The chain combines TRBV24-1 with TRBJ2-7; 8 bases fit TRBD1. There are 16 residues in the CDR3. V dropped 0 bases and J dropped 3; count of bases not matched to a gene: 6. In germline, CDR1 is KGHDR, CDR2 SFDVKD. The CDR3 here is CATSDLSRDRGYEQYF. DNA of the CDR3: TGTGCCACCAGTGATTTGTCCCGCGACAGGGGCTACGAGCAGTACTTC.

The rearrangement uses TRBV2 and TRBJ2-2; 8 nucleotides line up with TRBD1. Germline-derived CDR1 and CDR2 are SNHLY and FYNNEI. The CDR3 consists of 15 residues. V gave up 6 bases and J gave up 4 bases; unmatched junction bases: 7. The CDR3 sequence: CASRETGVPTGELFF. The CDR3 DNA follows: TGTGCCAGCAGGGAGACAGGGGTTCCCACCGGGGAGCTGTTTTTT.

This chain uses TRBV6-2 or TRBV6-3 with TRBJ1-5; TRBD1 might be the D (6 bases). Germline-derived CDR1 and CDR2 are MNHEY and SVGEGT. Trimming removed 5 bases from V and 5 bases from J, with 13 bases in between. This CDR3 has 14 residues. The CDR3 DNA reads as TGTGCCAGCAGTCTAGACAGGCCCTATCAGCCCCAGCATTTT. Protein product: CASSLDRPYQPQHF.

The chain uses TRBV5-5 and TRBJ2-7, with TRBD1 as a possible D gene (6 bases). V was clipped by 2 bases and J by 1 base, with 7 bases between them. This CDR3 is built from 13 residues. Germline CDR1 SGHKS, CDR2 YYEKEE (reference sequence). The CDR3 reads CASSLQGSYEQYF. For the CDR3, the DNA is TGTGCCAGCAGCTTACAGGGATCCTACGAGCAGTACTTC.

V and J are TRBV4-2 and TRBJ2-3; 9 bases match TRBD1. Germline V gene sequence: CDR1 LGHNA, CDR2 YNFKEQ. The CDR3 contains 18 residues. With 2 bases clipped from V and 6 bases from J, the junction kept 15 bases outside the gene matches. The CDR3 coding sequence is TGTGCCAGCAGCCAATTCGGAGCGGACAGGGGCCGTGTGGATACGCAGTATTTT. This gives the protein CASSQFGADRGRVDTQYF.

This chain connects TRBV6-2 or TRBV6-3 to TRBJ2-7; 7 nucleotides align to TRBD1. The trim removed 6 bases at V and 6 bases at J, leaving 11 bases unmatched. CDR1 and CDR2 from the germline V gene are MNHEY and SVGEGT. The CDR3 sequence is 14 residues long. The CDR3: CASSGQVALSEQYF. The CDR3 DNA is TGTGCCAGCAGCGGACAGGTGGCTCTCTCCGAGCAGTACTTC.

The genes are TRBV10-2 and TRBJ2-1, with TRBD1 as a possible D gene (5 bases). Trimming cost V 1 base and J 6 bases, with 13 bases left between them. Germline CDR1 reads WSHSY; CDR2 reads SAAADI. This CDR3 comprises 15 residues. The CDR3 DNA sequence: TGCGCCAGCAGTGAGTGGCAGGGTAGACCCAATGAGCAGTTCTTC. It yields the protein CASSEWQGRPNEQFF.

This chain connects TRBV21-1 to TRBJ2-5; the D call TRBD1 from the table was never checked on the DNA. TRBV21-1 is shown as a pseudogene. CDR3 size: 15 residues. The CDR3 DNA reads as TGTGCCAGCAGCAAAGGTGACAGACACCAAGAGACCCAGTACTTC. Translated, it gives CASSKGDRHQETQYF.

The chain carries TRBV7-9 and TRBJ2-3, with D perhaps TRBD2 (6 bases). This CDR3 contains 16 residues. The ends were cut back, 1 base at V and 0 bases at J, with 11 bases in the middle. CDR1 and CDR2 from the germline V gene are SEHNR and FQNEAQ (reference sequence). This chain's CDR3 is CASSLDVGGSTDTQYF. CDR3 in DNA: TGTGCCAGCAGCTTAGATGTCGGGGGTAGCACAGATACGCAGTATTTT.